This record concerns one TCR beta chain sequence. Its antigen remains unidentified. The data were obtained in a study of Tregs in tolerant kidney transplant recipients. Overall study findings and caveats: The small number of patients limits these findings pending further validation. Activated donor B cell expansion appeared to reveal the most relevant donor-specific TCRbeta repertoire. Biological reproducibility was not directly addressed in this study.

Sequencing was performed with immunoSEQ multiplex PCR; in TCRdb, only in-frame clones are kept and a portion is missing. Of around 61,000 clones listed, around 80% are singletons. Unstimulated Tregs (CD4+CD25+CD127-) and CD4+CD25- non-Tregs were sorted from PBMCs. Trimming at V came to 6 bases and at J to 7 bases, leaving 5 bases not matched to a gene. CDR1 SEHNR and CDR2 FQNEAQ come from the germline V gene (reference sequence). The CDR3 is 14 amino acids. The sequenced sample was CD4+ T cells from blood. This chain joins TRBV7-9 and TRBJ2-2; TRBD1 matches at 10 bases. This receptor was taken from a human donor in good health. Here the CDR3 DNA reads TGTGCCAGCAGGGCCGGGACAGGGGTCGGGGAGCTGTTTTTT. Protein sequence: CASRAGTGVGELFF.